Below are 5 T cell receptor beta chains sequenced from a single sample in a study of regulatory T cells in long-lasting Graves disease. The time point here: newly diagnosed GD, antithyroid drugs for less than 3 months. Extracted PBMC RNA gave rise to the TCR library. Through Arm-PCR of CDR3 regions and iRepertoire HTBI primers, TCR beta libraries were built. Via MiXCR, TCRdb re-called the multiplex PCR reads, giving one row per CDR3 protein. The data show roughly 380,000 distinct CDR3 sequences, about a sixth seen once. In addition, the sample was reused for a study of T cells in Graves' hyperthyroidism and ophthalmopathy.

This specimen was peripheral blood mononuclear cells (PBMCs), taken at new diagnosis, from a patient treated with antithyroid drugs. These TCRs come from a man between 35 and 55 years old with Graves disease.

Ten or more counts support this clonotype. The V gene is TRBV5-1, the J gene TRBJ1-4, with D tentatively TRBD1 (5 bases). Looked up from germline, CDR1 is SGHRS and CDR2 is YFSETQ. V gave up 2 bases and J gave up 6 bases, with 11 bases separating them. This CDR3 has 14 amino acids. The CDR3 region has the DNA TGCGCCAGCAGCTTCGTAGGAGGGGATGAAAAACTGTTTTTT. Its translation is CASSFVGGDEKLFF.

This rearrangement joins TRBV7-3 to TRBJ2-6; 11 positions match TRBD1. The V segment lost 5 bases and the J segment 0 bases; nucleotides outside the gene matches: 6. Germline V gives CDR1 SGHTA, CDR2 FQGTGA. The CDR3 runs 18 residues. CDR3 nucleotides: TGTGCCAGCAGCCCCCCCGGGACAGGGGGCTCTGGGGCCAACGTCCTGACTTTC. Translating it yields CASSPPGTGGSGANVLTF.

This clonotype has a single count. Possible read error: a much larger clone is one base away. J is TRBJ2-7 and V is TRBV20-1; unclear D gene. The CDR3 loop spans 11 amino acids. The germline CDR1 and CDR2 sequences are DFQATT and SNEGSKA (reference sequence). Trimming cost V 0 bases and J 7 bases, with 7 bases left between them. CDR3: CSARDFNEQYF. Here the CDR3 DNA reads TGCAGTGCTAGAGATTTCAATGAGCAGTACTTC.

The rearrangement joins TRBV20-1 to TRBJ1-3; the D is unclear. Trimming left V 4 bases short and J 2 bases short, with 9 bases between. There are 13 residues in the CDR3. The germline CDR1 and CDR2 sequences are DFQATT and SNEGSKA (reference sequence). In DNA form, the CDR3 reads TGCAGTGCTACAAGGACGGCTGGAAACACCATATATTTT. Its translation is CSATRTAGNTIYF.

This chain links TRBV5-1 with TRBJ1-6, with D unresolved. CDR1 is SGHRS, CDR2 YFSETQ, per germline. This CDR3 has 16 amino acids. Deletions cut 0 bases from V and 5 bases from J, with 12 bases between. The CDR3 loop reads CASSLDVAYNNSPLHF. DNA of the CDR3: TGCGCCAGCAGCTTGGATGTGGCATATAATAATTCACCCCTCCACTTT.